The next 10 T cell receptor beta chains were all read from a single sample in a study of human T cells and chemical hapten exposure. One entry per CDR3 protein results from TCRdb running MiXCR on the RACE reads. The profile shows fewer than 350,000 distinct CDR3 sequences, 7.7% of them singletons. Noted time point: pre-sensitization, week 0. Treatment specified: therapeutic diphenylcyclopropenone sensitization with weekly scalp DPC. The sample here was whole blood, taken in connection with sensitization to the hapten diphenylcyclopropenone (DPC). Every receptor here comes from a man aged 18-30 years with alopecia areata. Some clones in this sample may be carry-over from other donors' samples.

A few counts support this clonotype. The chain joins TRBV5-1 to TRBJ1-1; a possible D gene is TRBD1 (5 bases). The CDR3 runs 14 residues. Trimming removed 4 bases at V and 3 bases at J, with 13 bases between. Germline-derived CDR1 and CDR2 are SGHRS and YFSETQ. DNA of the CDR3: TGCGCCAGCAGCCCGCCGGGGGTCGACACTGAAGCTTTCTTT. This translates into CASSPPGVDTEAFF. Full variable domain (missing parts from reference TRBV5-1 and TRBJ1-1): KAGVTQTPRYLIKTRGQQVTLSCSPISGHRSVSWYQQTPGQGLQFLFEYFSETQRNKGNFPGRFSGRQFSNSRSEMNVSTLELGDSALYLCASSPPGVDTEAFFGQGTRLTVV.

The V and J genes are TRBV9 and TRBJ1-2, with D uncertain. Germline V gives CDR1 SGDLS, CDR2 YYNGEE. This CDR3 has 11 residues. Trimming took 5 bases from V and 6 from J, leaving 8 bases between them. CDR3 in amino acids: CASRREDGYTF. For the CDR3, the DNA is TGTGCCAGCAGACGGGAAGATGGCTACACCTTC.

Only a few counts were recorded for this clonotype. This chain connects TRBV11-2 to TRBJ2-5; 9 bases align to TRBD1. The CDR3 is 14 residues long. Trimming at V came to 3 bases and at J to 4 bases, leaving 3 bases not matched to a gene. Germline CDR1 is SGHAT and CDR2 is FQNNGV. The CDR3, as DNA: TGTGCCAGCAGCTTCACAGGGGGCGTAGAGACCCAGTACTTC. Its protein product is CASSFTGGVETQYF.

The chain has TRBV10-3 and TRBJ2-1; maybe TRBD1 (5 bases). The CDR3 has 17 amino acids. V lost 3 bases and J 0 bases, leaving 15 bases between the germline ends. CDR1 is ENHRY and CDR2 is SYGVKD in the germline V gene. CDR3 coding DNA: TGTGCCATCAGTGAAAGAGGCAGGGCAACCTCCTACAATGAGCAGTTCTTC. Translated: CAISERGRATSYNEQFF.

CDR3 coding DNA: TGTGCCAGCACTCTAACGGGGGGGACAGGGAGCCACGAGCAGTACTTC. Amino acid sequence: CASTLTGGTGSHEQYF. The gene calls are TRBV6-2 or TRBV6-3 and TRBJ2-7; tentative D call: TRBD1 (9 bases). The germline CDR1 and CDR2 sequences are MNHEY and SVGEGT. Between the trimmed V and J ends, which lost 7 bases and 5 bases, there was a span of 24 bases. The CDR3 is 16 residues long.

This clonotype was found a few times. The CDR3 coding sequence is TGTGCCAGCAGCTTAGTCCACCCGAATACAGGGCGGGCCACTGAAGCTTTCTTT. Its translation is CASSLVHPNTGRATEAFF. V and J are TRBV7-9 and TRBJ1-1; tentative D call: TRBD1 (6 bases). Germline loops: CDR1 SEHNR, CDR2 FQNEAQ (reference sequence). The CDR3 consists of 18 residues. The V end was cut by 1 base, the J end by 4 bases, with 22 bases between.

The chain combines TRBV7-9 with TRBJ2-5; TRBD2 is a possible D gene (7 bases). The CDR3 runs 15 residues. CDR1 is SEHNR and CDR2 is FQNEAQ in the germline V gene (reference sequence). Trimming removed 3 bases from V and 1 base from J, with 12 bases in between. CDR3 region: CASSFGGGLQETQYF. CDR3 nucleotide sequence: TGTGCCAGCAGCTTTGGCGGGGGCCTCCAAGAGACCCAGTACTTC.

This clonotype was counted many times. J is TRBJ1-1 and V is TRBV15; TRBD1 agrees at 9 bases. J was trimmed by 1 base and V by 4 bases; bases with no gene match: 16. The CDR3 is made up of 19 amino acids. In germline, CDR1 is LNHNV, CDR2 YYDKDF (reference sequence). In nucleotides, the CDR3 is TGTGCCACCAGCACGTGGGGGACAGGGCATTCCCCCTCGAACACTGAAGCTTTCTTT. This codes for CATSTWGTGHSPSNTEAFF.

This clonotype was counted a few times. The rearrangement joins TRBV20-1 to TRBJ2-7; TRBD2 is a possible D gene (6 bases). Germline V lookup: CDR1 DFQATT, CDR2 SNEGSKA (reference sequence). Deletions cut 1 base from V and 5 bases from J, with 18 bases between. CDR3 size: 15 residues. The DNA of the CDR3 is TGCAGTGCTAGAGCGGCATTCGCGACTAGGAACGAGCAGTACTTC. Its translation: CSARAAFATRNEQYF.

The chain has TRBV4-1 and TRBJ1-2; 8 bases align to TRBD1. The CDR3 loop spans 16 amino acids. Germline values: CDR1 MGHRA, CDR2 YSYEKL. The trim removed 0 bases at V and 1 base at J, leaving 4 bases unmatched. The CDR3, as DNA: TGCGCCAGCAGCCAAGAGGACAGGGTGGGTAACTATGGCTACACCTTC. Amino acid sequence: CASSQEDRVGNYGYTF.